The next 8 T cell receptor beta chains were all read from a single sample in a study of beta chain features in type 1 diabetes. Expressed TCRB transcripts were sequenced after all isolated RNA was converted to cDNA. Generated by immunoSEQ multiplex PCR, the TCRdb table keeps only in-frame clones and is missing some. The table shows hundreds of thousands of clones, with about an eighth occurring only once. Sequenced: naive CD4+ T cells from blood. Receptors originate from a woman in her late teens or twenties in good health.

This clone was seen more than once but under ten times. The genes are TRBV7-3 and TRBJ2-1; D is undetermined. The CDR3 consists of 15 residues. CDR1 is SGHTA and CDR2 is FQGTGA in the germline V gene. V was shortened by 8 bases and J by 0 bases, with 14 bases between the two germline ends. The CDR3: CASSPASSSYNEQFF. For the CDR3, the DNA is TGTGCCAGCTCCCCAGCTAGTAGCTCCTACAATGAGCAGTTCTTC.

This clone was seen a handful of times. This chain uses TRBV2 with TRBJ2-2; D possibly corresponds to TRBD1 (5 bases). This CDR3 is built from 14 residues. In germline, CDR1 is SNHLY, CDR2 FYNNEI. Trimming left V 7 bases short and J 5 bases short, with 14 bases between. The CDR3 DNA sequence: TGTGCCAGCACCAATTTAGGGGTTACCGGGGAGCTGTTTTTT. This sequence encodes CASTNLGVTGELFF.

There are a few counts of this clone. The chain joins TRBV5-1 to TRBJ2-7, with 11 bases aligning to TRBD1. The germline V gene encodes CDR1 SGHRS and CDR2 YFSETQ. J was trimmed by 6 bases and V by 0 bases; bases with no gene match: 5. CDR3 length: 15 residues. CDR3 bases: TGCGCCAGCAGCTTGGACGGACAGGGGGCAGGCGAGCAGTACTTC. It yields the protein CASSLDGQGAGEQYF. Complete variable domain (other parts from reference TRBV5-1 and TRBJ2-7): KAGVTQTPRYLIKTRGQQVTLSCSPISGHRSVSWYQQTPGQGLQFLFEYFSETQRNKGNFPGRFSGRQFSNSRSEMNVSTLELGDSALYLCASSLDGQGAGEQYFGPGTRLTVT.

The J gene is TRBJ1-5, the V gene TRBV7-2, with a tentative D call TRBD1 (5 bases). From germline, CDR1 is SGHTA and CDR2 FQGNSA. V gave up 5 bases and J gave up 11 bases, with 16 bases separating them. This CDR3 contains 13 residues. CDR3 nucleotides: TGTGCCAGCAGCCTCGGGACGATTTCGTCCCAGCATTTT. It translates to CASSLGTISSQHF.

The V gene is TRBV5-4, the J gene TRBJ2-3; 8 nucleotides line up with TRBD1. The CDR3 has 17 amino acids. J was trimmed by 0 bases and V by 4 bases; bases with no gene match: 10. The germline CDR1 and CDR2 sequences are SGHNT and YYREEE (reference sequence). The CDR3 DNA sequence: TGTGCCAGCAGCCAGGCGCCGACAGGGGCCAGCACAGATACGCAGTATTTT. This codes for CASSQAPTGASTDTQYF.

The genes are TRBV29-1 and TRBJ1-1, with TRBD1 matching 7 bases. The CDR3 contains 13 residues. J gave up 10 bases and V 4 bases, and 12 bases lay outside the gene matches. The germline V gene has CDR1 SQVTM and CDR2 ANQGSEA. This CDR3 reads CSVVSPNRGTAFF. CDR3 nucleotides: TGCAGCGTTGTCTCACCGAACAGGGGCACAGCTTTCTTT.

The chain links TRBV18 to TRBJ2-1; TRBD1 matches 7 bases. V shed 5 bases, J shed 3 bases, and the junction held 1 base outside the gene matches. Germline values: CDR1 KGHSH, CDR2 LQKENI. CDR3 length: 13 amino acids. Here the CDR3 reads CASSWDSYNEQFF. CDR3 nucleotides: TGTGCCAGCTCATGGGACAGCTACAATGAGCAGTTCTTC.

This clone has more than one count but fewer than ten. V is TRBV10-3 and J is TRBJ2-7; 11 nucleotides align to TRBD2. Germline lookup yields CDR1 ENHRY and CDR2 SYGVKD. This CDR3 contains 15 residues. Trimming at V came to 10 bases and at J to 0 bases, leaving 8 bases not matched to a gene. CDR3 in DNA: TGTGCCACCATGGCCCTAGCGGGAGGCTCCTACGAGCAGTACTTC. It specifies CATMALAGGSYEQYF.